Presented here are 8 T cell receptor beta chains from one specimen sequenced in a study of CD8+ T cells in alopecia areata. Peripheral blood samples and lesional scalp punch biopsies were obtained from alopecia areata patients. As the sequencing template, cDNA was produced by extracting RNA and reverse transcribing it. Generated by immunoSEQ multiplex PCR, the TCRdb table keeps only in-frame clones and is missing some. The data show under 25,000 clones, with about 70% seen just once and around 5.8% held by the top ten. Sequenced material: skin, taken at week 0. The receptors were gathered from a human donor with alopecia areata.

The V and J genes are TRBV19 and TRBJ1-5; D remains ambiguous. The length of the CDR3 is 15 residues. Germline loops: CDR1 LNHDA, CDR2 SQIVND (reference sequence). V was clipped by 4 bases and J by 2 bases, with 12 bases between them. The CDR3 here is CASSTKPGGNQPQHF. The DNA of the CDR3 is TGTGCCAGTAGTACCAAGCCCGGGGGCAATCAGCCCCAGCATTTT. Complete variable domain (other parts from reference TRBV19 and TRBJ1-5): DGGITQSPKYLFRKEGQNVTLSCEQNLNHDAMYWYRQDPGQGLRLIYYSQIVNDFQKGDIAEGYSVSREKKESFPLTVTSAQKNPTAFYLCASSTKPGGNQPQHFGDGTRLSIL.

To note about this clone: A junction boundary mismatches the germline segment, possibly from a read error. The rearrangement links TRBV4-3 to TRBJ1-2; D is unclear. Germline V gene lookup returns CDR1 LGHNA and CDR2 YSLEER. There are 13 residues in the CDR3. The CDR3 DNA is TGCGCCAGCAGCCAAGATCAACGATATGGCTACTCCTTC. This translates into CASSQDQRYGYSF.

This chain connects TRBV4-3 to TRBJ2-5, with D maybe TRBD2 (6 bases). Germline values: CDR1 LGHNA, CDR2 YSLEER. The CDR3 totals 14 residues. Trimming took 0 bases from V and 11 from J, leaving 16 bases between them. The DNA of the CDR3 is TGCGCCAGCAGCCAAGACACCCGCGCGGGGAAGCAGTACTTC. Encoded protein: CASSQDTRAGKQYF.

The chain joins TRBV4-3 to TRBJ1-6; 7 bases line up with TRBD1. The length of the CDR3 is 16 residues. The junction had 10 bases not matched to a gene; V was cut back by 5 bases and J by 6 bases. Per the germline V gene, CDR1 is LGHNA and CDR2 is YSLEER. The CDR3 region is CASSSQGTGGNSPLHF. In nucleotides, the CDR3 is TGCGCCAGCAGCTCACAGGGGACGGGGGGTAATTCACCCCTCCACTTT.

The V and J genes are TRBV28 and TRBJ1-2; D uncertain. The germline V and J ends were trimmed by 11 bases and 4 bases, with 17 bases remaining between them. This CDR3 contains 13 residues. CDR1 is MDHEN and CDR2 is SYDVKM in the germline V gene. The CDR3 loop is CASVGGRTYGYTF. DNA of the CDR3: TGTGCCTCAGTGGGCGGGAGGACCTATGGCTACACCTTC.

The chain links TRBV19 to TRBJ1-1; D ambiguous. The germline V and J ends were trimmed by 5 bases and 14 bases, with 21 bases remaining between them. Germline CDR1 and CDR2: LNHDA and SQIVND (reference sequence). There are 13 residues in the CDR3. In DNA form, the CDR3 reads TGTGCCAGTAGTTTCCGCTCCGGGAGCCTCCCCTTCTTT. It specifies CASSFRSGSLPFF.

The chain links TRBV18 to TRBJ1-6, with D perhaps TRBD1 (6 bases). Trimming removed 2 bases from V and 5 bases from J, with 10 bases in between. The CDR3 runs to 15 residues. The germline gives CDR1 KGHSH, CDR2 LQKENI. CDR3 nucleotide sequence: TGTGCCAGCTCACCAGGGAGGACAGATAATTCACCCCTCCACTTT. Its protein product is CASSPGRTDNSPLHF.

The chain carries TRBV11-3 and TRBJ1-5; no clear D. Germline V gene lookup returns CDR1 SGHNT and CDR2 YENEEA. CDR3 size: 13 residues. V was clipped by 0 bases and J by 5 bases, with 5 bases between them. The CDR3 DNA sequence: TGTGCCAGCAGCTTAGAGTCGGATCAGCCCCAGCATTTT. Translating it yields CASSLESDQPQHF. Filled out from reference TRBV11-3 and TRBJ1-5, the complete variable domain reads EAGVVQSPRYKIIEKKQPVAFWCNPISGHNTLYWYLQNLGQGPELLIRYENEEAVDDSQLPKDRFSAERLKGVDSTLKIQPAELGDSAVYLCASSLESDQPQHFGDGTRLSIL.